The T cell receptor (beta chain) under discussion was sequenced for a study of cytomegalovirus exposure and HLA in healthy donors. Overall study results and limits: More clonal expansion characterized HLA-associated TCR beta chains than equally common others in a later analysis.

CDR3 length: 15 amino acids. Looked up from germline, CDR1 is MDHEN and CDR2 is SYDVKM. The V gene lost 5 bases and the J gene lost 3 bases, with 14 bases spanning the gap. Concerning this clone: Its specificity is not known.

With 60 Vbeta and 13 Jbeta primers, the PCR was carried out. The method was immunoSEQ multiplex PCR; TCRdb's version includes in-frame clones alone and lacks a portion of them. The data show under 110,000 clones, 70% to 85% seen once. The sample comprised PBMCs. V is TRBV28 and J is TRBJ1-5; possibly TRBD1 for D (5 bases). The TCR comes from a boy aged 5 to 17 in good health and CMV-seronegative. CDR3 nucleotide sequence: TGTGCCAGCAGTATGGCAGGGTCTATCAATCAGCCCCAGCATTTT. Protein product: CASSMAGSINQPQHF.